This is a list of T cell receptor beta chains from one sample in a study of T-cell memory formation after mild COVID-19. TCRdb re-called the 5' RACE reads through MiXCR, storing one row per CDR3 protein. The table records 350,000 or so distinct CDR3 sequences, 10% to 15% of them present only once. Sequenced sample: PBMCs or a T cell subset sorted from them (not recorded which). The receptors stem from a man aged 18 to 29 who had mild COVID-19 (a few samples of this study predate the infection). Cell type and time point are not known. The CDR3 runs from the conserved cysteine through the conserved F or W. The order of the fields is J gene, clone size, D gene, V gene, CDR3 DNA, CDR3 protein. The D gene is left open where the match is weak. Size is stated for part of the rows, as once, few or many counts, or as a class when the clone is expanded.

TRBJ1-5	-	-	TRBV4-3	TGCGCCAGCAGCCAAGACGAGGGGCGAAAGCCCCAGCATTTT	CASSQDEGRKPQHF
TRBJ2-2	few	TRBD1	TRBV27	TGTGCCAGCAGTCTCGGGACAGCGGCCGGGGAGCTGTTTTTT	CASSLGTAAGELFF
TRBJ2-2	-	-	TRBV12-3/TRBV12-4	TGTGCCAGCAGTTTTTACCGGGAGGGGGAGCTGTTTTTT	CASSFYREGELFF
TRBJ2-2	many	-	TRBV21-1	TGTGCCAGCAGCAAAGGGGACAGGGGAAGACCCGGGGAGCTGTTTTTT	CASSKGDRGRPGELFF
TRBJ2-7	few	-	TRBV6-2/TRBV6-3	TGTGCCAGCAGTCGAGTATCCGTCTACGAGCAGTACTTC	CASSRVSVYEQYF
TRBJ1-2	-	TRBD1	TRBV2	TGTGCCAGCAGGCCTGGACAGGGGAACTATGGCTACACCTTC	CASRPGQGNYGYTF
TRBJ2-3	-	TRBD2	TRBV20-1	TGCAGTGCTAGAGACTTGGGAGGACTAGCGGGGTTTGAAGATACGCAGTATTTT	CSARDLGGLAGFEDTQYF
TRBJ1-1	-	-	TRBV3-1	TGTGCCAGCAGCCAAGAGACGAACACTGAAGCTTTCTTT	CASSQETNTEAFF
TRBJ2-5	few	TRBD2	TRBV5-1	TGCGCCAGCAGCTTGCCTAGCGGGACATTAGAGACCCAGTACTTC	CASSLPSGTLETQYF
TRBJ2-2	-	-	TRBV4-1	TGCGCCAGCAGCGCGTTCTGGGGGCAGGGCACCGGGGAGCTGTTTTTT	CASSAFWGQGTGELFF
TRBJ1-5	many	-	TRBV3-1	TGTGCCAGCACATACCAGCCCCAGCATTTT	CASTYQPQHF
TRBJ2-7	few	TRBD1	TRBV9	TGTGCCAGCAGCGTAGGAGACAGGGCCTACGAGCAGTACTTC	CASSVGDRAYEQYF
TRBJ2-5	few	TRBD1	TRBV20-1	TGCAGTGCAAACAGGGGACCACAAGAGACCCAGTACTTC	CSANRGPQETQYF
TRBJ1-6	-	TRBD1	TRBV3-1	TGTGCCAGCAGCCAAATGGGACAGGGGGCGAATTCACCCCTCCACTTT	CASSQMGQGANSPLHF
TRBJ2-7	few	TRBD1	TRBV6-5	TGTGCCAGCAGTTCCGGGACAGGGGTTGTCGAGCAGTACTTC	CASSSGTGVVEQYF
TRBJ1-5	few	-	TRBV19	TGTGCCACCACTTGGGGCTTCTATAGCAATCAGCCCCAGCATTTT	CATTWGFYSNQPQHF
TRBJ2-3	few	-	TRBV7-9	TGTGCCAGCAGCCGGACGGAGTACACAGATACGCAGTATTTT	CASSRTEYTDTQYF
TRBJ2-7	many	TRBD2	TRBV6-4	TGTGCCAGCAGTGTCCTACTGGGCGGGGGACCCTACGAGCAGTACTTC	CASSVLLGGGPYEQYF
TRBJ2-1	few	-	TRBV6-1	TGTGCCAGCAGCCCACCCCCAGCCCGGGGGGCCGGCGAGCAGTTCTTC	CASSPPPARGAGEQFF
TRBJ1-1	-	TRBD1	TRBV6-1	TGTGCCAGCAGGAAACAGGGGTCAAACACTGAAGCTTTCTTT	CASRKQGSNTEAFF
TRBJ1-3	-	-	TRBV7-9	TGTGCCAGCAGCTTTCGGGTAGGCAAACCGTCTGGAAACACCATATATTTT	CASSFRVGKPSGNTIYF
TRBJ1-1	-	TRBD1	TRBV9	TGTGCCAGCAGCTCCCGGACAGGGTACTCAACTGAAGCTTTCTTT	CASSSRTGYSTEAFF
TRBJ2-3	-	-	TRBV5-1	TGCGCCAGCGGGTCCTTCGGGGTGGACACAGATACGCAGTATTTT	CASGSFGVDTDTQYF
TRBJ2-3	many	-	TRBV4-2	TGTGCCAGCAGGGACGGCGGGGGCCTCCTCACAGATACGCAGTATTTT	CASRDGGGLLTDTQYF
TRBJ1-2	-	-	TRBV27	TGTGCCAGCACCGCCTGGGAAGCTAACTATGGCTACACCTTC	CASTAWEANYGYTF
TRBJ1-2	-	-	TRBV3-1	TGTGCCAGCAGCCCCAAGGCCCTCTATGGCTACACCTTC	CASSPKALYGYTF
TRBJ2-7	-	-	TRBV28	TGTGCCAGCAGCCCAGAGGGTTCCGGCTCCTACGAGCAGTACTTC	CASSPEGSGSYEQYF
TRBJ2-2	few	-	TRBV4-1	TGCGCCAGCAGCCAAGATCCTCGGGGGCTGGAAACCGGGGAGCTGTTTTTT	CASSQDPRGLETGELFF
TRBJ1-2	few	TRBD1	TRBV6-6	TGTGCCAGCAGTTACACAGGGGAAGGAGCTGGCTACACCTTC	CASSYTGEGAGYTF
TRBJ2-2	few	-	TRBV6-5	TGTGCCAGCAGTTACTCGGATGTGACCGGGGAGCTGTTTTTT	CASSYSDVTGELFF
TRBJ2-7	few	TRBD2	TRBV6-5	TGTGCCAGCACTTACCAGGGTCTAGCGGGGGAGCGGGAGCAGTACTTC	CASTYQGLAGEREQYF
TRBJ2-2	many	TRBD1	TRBV4-3	TGCGCCAGCAGCCAAGATAGTCGGACAGGGAGCACCGGGGAGCTGTTTTTT	CASSQDSRTGSTGELFF
TRBJ2-7	many	TRBD1	TRBV6-2/TRBV6-3	TGTGCCAGCAGTCAAAGGGACAGCGCCTACGAGCAGTACTTC	CASSQRDSAYEQYF
TRBJ1-5	few	-	TRBV2	TGTGCCAGCAGCGTCCCAGGTGCGGTTCAGCCCCAGCATTTT	CASSVPGAVQPQHF
TRBJ2-3	-	-	TRBV2	TGTGCCAGCACCCGGGGCGTAAGCACAGATACGCAGTATTTT	CASTRGVSTDTQYF
TRBJ1-1	many	-	TRBV18	TGTGCCAGCTCATCCCAGGCCAACACTGAAGCTTTCTTT	CASSSQANTEAFF
TRBJ1-2	few	-	TRBV12-3/TRBV12-4	TGTGCCAGCACCATTCTGGGGGGCTACACCTTC	CASTILGGYTF
TRBJ1-5	few	TRBD1	TRBV27	TGTGCCAGCAGACCCGGGACAGGGTATAGCAATCAGCCCCAGCATTTT	CASRPGTGYSNQPQHF
TRBJ1-5	-	-	TRBV2	TGTGCCAGCGGGGAGGCAGGGGCGGCGCAGCCCCAGCATTTT	CASGEAGAAQPQHF
TRBJ1-1	once	-	TRBV29-1	TGCAGCGTTGACGAATACAGGGAAGAAGCTTTCTTT	CSVDEYREEAFF
TRBJ1-4	few	TRBD1	TRBV19	TGTGCCAGTAGTGCCGGACAGGGGCCCATGGAGGAAAAACTGTTTTTT	CASSAGQGPMEEKLFF
TRBJ2-5	-	-	TRBV6-5	TGTGCCAGCAGTTACCAGAATCAAGAGACCCAGTACTTC	CASSYQNQETQYF
TRBJ1-1	few	-	TRBV6-2/TRBV6-3	TGTGCCAGCAGCTCAGGGGAGGGGAACACTGAAGCTTTCTTT	CASSSGEGNTEAFF
TRBJ2-5	many	-	TRBV11-1	TGTGCCAGCAGCACCCGGGAGACCCAGTACTTC	CASSTRETQYF
TRBJ1-3	few	TRBD1	TRBV27	TGTGCCAGCAGCTCCTACGACAGGGGATACTCTGGAAACACCATATATTTT	CASSSYDRGYSGNTIYF
TRBJ1-1	few	-	TRBV4-2	TGTGCCAGCAGCCGGGACGAAAATGGTAGGGCTGAAGCTTTCTTT	CASSRDENGRAEAFF
TRBJ1-2	-	TRBD1	TRBV10-3	TGTGCCCAGGGGGGCCCGGACTATGGCTACACCTTC	CAQGGPDYGYTF
TRBJ2-6	-	TRBD1	TRBV5-1	TGCGCCAGCAGCTTAGACAGGGTTGGGGCCAACGTCCTGACTTTC	CASSLDRVGANVLTF
TRBJ1-6	-	-	TRBV12-3/TRBV12-4	TGTGCCAGCAGTTTATGGGGTCGGAACCAGAATTCACCCCTCCACTTT	CASSLWGRNQNSPLHF
TRBJ2-5	many	-	TRBV27	TGTGCCAGCAGTTTGTCGCCGACGCGGGAGACCCAGTACTTC	CASSLSPTRETQYF
TRBJ1-1	-	-	TRBV6-4	TGTGCCAGCAGCCAGGCGACGAACACTGAAGCTTTCTTT	CASSQATNTEAFF
TRBJ1-2	-	TRBD1	TRBV6-2/TRBV6-3	TGTGCCAGCAGTAAGAGACCAGAGACAGGGGTAGATGGCTACACCTTC	CASSKRPETGVDGYTF
TRBJ2-5	few	-	TRBV5-1	TGCGCCAGCAGCTGGAGGGACAGCCAAGAGACCCAGTACTTC	CASSWRDSQETQYF